These 24 T cell receptor beta chains were all obtained from the same sample, sequenced in a study of T cell changes during pregnancy in multiple sclerosis. Produced via immunoSEQ multiplex PCR; TCRdb's table is partial and in-frame only. The data show some 36,000 clones, more than 85% seen once. Source: CD4+ T cells from peripheral blood mononuclear cells, taken in the second trimester of pregnancy. These receptors were collected from a female donor with multiple sclerosis, enrolled in a pregnancy study.

This clone is medium-sized (0.01 to 0.1%). V is TRBV2 and J is TRBJ1-1; D is perhaps TRBD1 (6 bases). The CDR3 spans 13 residues. Deletions cut 5 bases from V and 1 base from J, with 8 bases between. Germline V gene sequence: CDR1 SNHLY, CDR2 FYNNEI. Here the CDR3 reads CASSPGQNTEAFF. The DNA for the CDR3 is TGTGCCAGCAGTCCGGGACAGAACACTGAAGCTTTCTTT. Full variable domain (remainder filled in from reference TRBV2 and TRBJ1-1): EPEVTQTPSHQVTQMGQEVILRCVPISNHLYFYWYRQILGQKVEFLVSFYNNEISEKSEIFDDQFSVERPDGSNFTLKIRSTKLEDSAMYFCASSPGQNTEAFFGQGTRLTVV.

The V gene is TRBV4-2, the J gene TRBJ2-1, with 9 positions matching TRBD2. CDR1 is LGHNA, CDR2 YNFKEQ, per germline. This CDR3 is 19 amino acids long. V was clipped by 4 bases and J by 6 bases; unmatched bases: 19. The CDR3 protein is CASSPLAPTSGQGTNEQFF. CDR3 sequence (DNA): TGTGCCAGCAGCCCACTCGCGCCGACTAGCGGTCAAGGGACCAATGAGCAGTTCTTC.

The rearrangement uses TRBV7-9 and TRBJ1-2; perhaps TRBD1 as D (5 bases). The CDR3 has 15 amino acids. The germline V gene encodes CDR1 SEHNR and CDR2 FQNEAQ (reference sequence). Trimming left V 1 base short and J 3 bases short, with 12 bases between. The chain's CDR3 is CASSLGVAGHYGYTF. In nucleotides, the CDR3 is TGTGCCAGCAGCTTAGGGGTTGCAGGGCACTATGGCTACACCTTC.

The CDR3 protein is CSVGGGAYEQYF. CDR3 DNA sequence: TGCAGCGTTGGAGGGGGGGCCTACGAGCAGTACTTC. The chain is built from TRBV29-1 and TRBJ2-7; D may be TRBD2 (7 bases). The CDR3 loop spans 12 amino acids. Trimming took 4 bases from V and 2 from J, leaving 9 bases between them. The germline gives CDR1 SQVTM, CDR2 ANQGSEA.

The V gene is TRBV7-2, the J gene TRBJ1-4; D gene ambiguous. Trimming left V 6 bases short and J 5 bases short, with 16 bases between. The CDR3 spans 15 residues. In germline, CDR1 is SGHTA, CDR2 FQGNSA. The CDR3 region is CASREGGSGNEKLFF. As DNA, the CDR3 is TGTGCCAGCAGGGAGGGCGGCAGCGGAAATGAAAAACTGTTTTTT. Based on the CDR3 plus reference TRBV7-2 and TRBJ1-4, the full variable domain is GAGVSQSPSNKVTEKGKDVELRCDPISGHTALYWYRQSLGQGLEFLIYFQGNSAPDKSGLPSDRFSAERTGGSVSTLTIQRTQQEDSAVYLCASREGGSGNEKLFFGSGTQLSVL.

The chain links TRBV2 to TRBJ1-2; D gene ambiguous. The germline V gene encodes CDR1 SNHLY and CDR2 FYNNEI. Trimming cost V 6 bases and J 1 base, with 9 bases left between them. The CDR3 totals 13 residues. The CDR3 coding sequence is TGTGCCAGCAGCCAGGAAAATAACTATGGCTACACCTTC. It specifies CASSQENNYGYTF.

The chain joins TRBV2 to TRBJ2-3; TRBD1 agrees at 11 bases. J was trimmed by 4 bases and V by 5 bases; bases with no gene match: 2. CDR1 SNHLY and CDR2 FYNNEI come from the germline V gene. The length of the CDR3 is 14 residues. CDR3 region: CASSMGQGADTQYF. CDR3 coding DNA: TGTGCCAGCAGTATGGGACAGGGGGCAGATACGCAGTATTTT. The full variable domain, with the rest looked up from reference TRBV2 and TRBJ2-3, is EPEVTQTPSHQVTQMGQEVILRCVPISNHLYFYWYRQILGQKVEFLVSFYNNEISEKSEIFDDQFSVERPDGSNFTLKIRSTKLEDSAMYFCASSMGQGADTQYFGPGTRLTVL.

The chain carries TRBV7-2 and TRBJ1-2; TRBD1 matches at 7 bases. The CDR3 is 12 residues long. Looked up from germline, CDR1 is SGHTA and CDR2 is FQGNSA. J lost 6 bases, V lost 5 bases, and 3 bases had no gene match. The CDR3 DNA follows: TGTGCCAGCAGCCCGGACAGGCATGGCTACACCTTC. Its translation is CASSPDRHGYTF. Filled out from reference TRBV7-2 and TRBJ1-2, the complete variable domain reads GAGVSQSPSNKVTEKGKDVELRCDPISGHTALYWYRQSLGQGLEFLIYFQGNSAPDKSGLPSDRFSAERTGGSVSTLTIQRTQQEDSAVYLCASSPDRHGYTFGSGTRLTVV.

The rearrangement links TRBV21-1 to TRBJ2-7; the DNA was not compared with TRBD2, the D call given in the table. TRBV21-1 is a pseudogene locus. The CDR3 has 15 residues. The CDR3 reads CASSNGAAGPHEQYF. DNA for the CDR3: TGTGCCAGCAGCAATGGGGCCGCGGGGCCCCACGAGCAGTACTTC.

This clone was picked up one time. The chain combines TRBV11-2 with TRBJ1-2; D ambiguous. Trimming left V 5 bases short and J 7 bases short, with 11 bases between. The CDR3 length is 12 residues. Germline lookup yields CDR1 SGHAT and CDR2 FQNNGV. The CDR3: CASSAGRGGYTF. The CDR3 DNA sequence: TGTGCCAGCAGCGCCGGGAGAGGTGGCTACACCTTC.

This chain links TRBV7-9 with TRBJ1-4, with TRBD1 matching 7 bases. J was trimmed by 0 bases and V by 4 bases; bases with no gene match: 5. This CDR3 has 16 residues. Germline loops: CDR1 SEHNR, CDR2 FQNEAQ (reference sequence). The DNA for the CDR3 is TGTGCCAGCAGCTGGAAAGACAGGGCAACTAATGAAAAACTGTTTTTT. Its translation is CASSWKDRATNEKLFF.

In nucleotides, the CDR3 is TGCGCCAGCAGCCGCAGTTTTGGAGCTGAAAAACTGTTTTTT. Translation gives CASSRSFGAEKLFF. J is TRBJ1-4 and V is TRBV4-3, with D uncertain. CDR1 LGHNA and CDR2 YSLEER come from the germline V gene. The CDR3 spans 14 residues. V was shortened by 4 bases and J by 7 bases, with 13 bases between the two germline ends.

The chain's CDR3 is CASARGGQGGETQYF. CDR3 bases: TGTGCCAGTGCTCGAGGCGGACAGGGGGGAGAGACCCAGTACTTC. J is TRBJ2-5 and V is TRBV19, with 10 positions matching TRBD1. Unmatched junction bases numbered 10, after V lost 8 bases and J lost 4 bases. The CDR3 has 15 amino acids. From germline, CDR1 is LNHDA and CDR2 SQIVND (reference sequence).

This chain uses TRBV11-2 with TRBJ2-7; unclear D gene. The CDR3 covers 16 residues. Deletions cut 5 bases from V and 2 bases from J, with 19 bases between. The V gene's germline CDR1 is SGHAT and CDR2 FQNNGV. The CDR3 DNA follows: TGTGCCAGCAGCCCCCTCGCGCGGTCCAGCACCTACGAGCAGTACTTC. Protein sequence: CASSPLARSSTYEQYF.

This sequence joins TRBV19 and TRBJ1-1, with D perhaps TRBD1 (6 bases). The CDR3 length is 14 residues. Trimming took off 2 bases at V and 9 bases at J, with 16 bases between the two ends. Germline CDR1 reads LNHDA; CDR2 reads SQIVND (reference sequence). The CDR3 DNA is TGTGCCAGTAGTATAAATTTCCAGGGGTGGAAAGCTTTCTTT. It translates to CASSINFQGWKAFF.

The genes are TRBV2 and TRBJ1-1, with 11 bases identical to TRBD1. The CDR3 runs 18 residues. Germline V lookup: CDR1 SNHLY, CDR2 FYNNEI. The V segment lost 2 bases and the J segment 5 bases; nucleotides outside the gene matches: 13. Here the CDR3 reads CASSEMGTGQGVQTEAFF. CDR3 sequence (DNA): TGTGCCAGCAGTGAAATGGGTACGGGACAGGGGGTACAAACTGAAGCTTTCTTT.

V and J are TRBV2 and TRBJ1-2, with TRBD1 matching over 9 bases. With V trimmed by 4 bases and J by 5 bases, 8 bases remained unmatched. CDR3 size: 15 residues. Germline CDR1 and CDR2: SNHLY and FYNNEI. CDR3 region: CASSVDRGVSYGYTF. The CDR3 coding sequence is TGTGCCAGCAGTGTTGACAGGGGGGTGAGTTATGGCTACACCTTC.

The chain employs TRBV4-3 and TRBJ1-4; D is undetermined. Trimming pared 0 bases from V and 5 bases from J, leaving 13 bases between. Germline V gives CDR1 LGHNA, CDR2 YSLEER. This CDR3 comprises 16 residues. The CDR3 nucleotides are TGCGCCAGCAGCCAAGAAGGAGGCGGGGTAAATGAAAAACTGTTTTTT. Its translation is CASSQEGGGVNEKLFF.

Only one count was recorded for this clone. The rearrangement links TRBV2 to TRBJ2-2; 11 bases agree with TRBD2. J lost 5 bases, V lost 6 bases, and 5 bases had no gene match. CDR1 and CDR2 from the germline V gene are SNHLY and FYNNEI. The CDR3 is 15 residues long. The CDR3: CASRASGRWTGELFF. As DNA, the CDR3 is TGTGCCAGCAGAGCTAGCGGGAGGTGGACCGGGGAGCTGTTTTTT.

This sequence joins TRBV5-1 and TRBJ1-2; unclear D gene. This CDR3 spans 14 amino acids. Germline V gene data show CDR1 as SGHRS and CDR2 as YFSETQ. The ends were cut back, 2 bases at V and 2 bases at J, with 10 bases in the middle. The DNA of the CDR3 is TGCGCCAGCAGCTTAGGAGGTACCAACTATGGCTACACCTTC. It is translated as CASSLGGTNYGYTF.

V gene TRBV30 combines with J gene TRBJ2-5; D gene ambiguous. Germline V gives CDR1 GTSNPN, CDR2 SVGIG (reference sequence). The CDR3 runs 12 residues. V was shortened by 2 bases and J by 4 bases, with 8 bases between the two germline ends. The CDR3 spells CAWSSNSETQYF. The DNA of the CDR3 is TGTGCCTGGAGTTCAAATTCAGAGACCCAGTACTTC.

This chain uses TRBV5-8 with TRBJ2-2; D gene uncertain. The CDR3 contains 15 residues. CDR1 and CDR2 (germline): SGHTS, YDEGEE. V was trimmed by 0 bases and J by 0 bases, leaving 6 bases between them. The CDR3 spells CASSLAVSNTGELFF. As DNA, the CDR3 is TGTGCCAGCAGCTTGGCCGTATCGAACACCGGGGAGCTGTTTTTT.

The V and J genes are TRBV29-1 and TRBJ1-4; no clear D. Germline CDR1 reads SQVTM; CDR2 reads ANQGSEA. The germline V and J ends were trimmed by 3 bases and 2 bases, with 13 bases remaining between them. CDR3 size: 15 residues. DNA of the CDR3: TGCAGCGTTGAGCCGGCGAGCGGGACTAATGAAAAACTGTTTTTT. Its protein product is CSVEPASGTNEKLFF.

The V gene is TRBV7-9, the J gene TRBJ1-1, with TRBD1 matching 8 bases. Germline V gives CDR1 SEHNR, CDR2 FQNEAQ (reference sequence). This CDR3 spans 15 amino acids. Trimming cost V 2 bases and J 10 bases; bases outside gene matches: 12. The CDR3 DNA sequence: TGTGCCAGCAGCTTATCGGACAGGGAGGGTTTTGGAGCTTTCTTT. This gives the protein CASSLSDREGFGAFF.